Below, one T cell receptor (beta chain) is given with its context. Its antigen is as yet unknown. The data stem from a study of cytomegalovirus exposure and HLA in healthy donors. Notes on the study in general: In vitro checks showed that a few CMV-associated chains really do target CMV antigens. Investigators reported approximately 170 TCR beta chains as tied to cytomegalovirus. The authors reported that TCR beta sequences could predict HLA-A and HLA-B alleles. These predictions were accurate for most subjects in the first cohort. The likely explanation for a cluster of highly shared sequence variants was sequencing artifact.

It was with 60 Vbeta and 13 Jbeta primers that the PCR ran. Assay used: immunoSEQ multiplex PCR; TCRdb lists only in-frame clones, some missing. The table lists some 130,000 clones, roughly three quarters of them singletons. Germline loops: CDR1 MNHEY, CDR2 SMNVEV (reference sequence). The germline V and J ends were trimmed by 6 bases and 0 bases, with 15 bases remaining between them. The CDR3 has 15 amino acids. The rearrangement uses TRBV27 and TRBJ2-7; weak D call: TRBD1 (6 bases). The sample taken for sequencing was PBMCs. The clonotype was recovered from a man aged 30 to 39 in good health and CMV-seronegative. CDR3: CASSPIPQGSYEQYF. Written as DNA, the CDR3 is TGTGCCAGCAGCCCCATACCACAGGGCTCCTACGAGCAGTACTTC.